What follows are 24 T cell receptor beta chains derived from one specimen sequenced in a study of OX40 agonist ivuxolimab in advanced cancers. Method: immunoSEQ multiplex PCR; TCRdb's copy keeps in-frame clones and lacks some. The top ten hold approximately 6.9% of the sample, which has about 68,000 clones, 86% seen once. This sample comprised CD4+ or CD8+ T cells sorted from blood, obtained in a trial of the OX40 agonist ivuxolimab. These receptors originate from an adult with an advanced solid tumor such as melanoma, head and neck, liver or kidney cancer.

The CDR3 region has the DNA TGTGCCAGCAGCCCTTATATGGGGGAGGGCACTGAAGCTTTCTTT. This translates into CASSPYMGEGTEAFF. V is TRBV7-9 and J is TRBJ1-1; possibly TRBD1 for D (5 bases). Germline V gene data show CDR1 as SEHNR and CDR2 as FQNEAQ (reference sequence). V was pared by 5 bases and J by 4 bases, with 17 bases between. The CDR3 consists of 15 residues.

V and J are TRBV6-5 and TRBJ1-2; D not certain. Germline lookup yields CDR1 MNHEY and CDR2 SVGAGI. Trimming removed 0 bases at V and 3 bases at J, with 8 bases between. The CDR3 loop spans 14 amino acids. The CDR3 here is CASSYSSGDYGYTF. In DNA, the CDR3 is TGTGCCAGCAGTTACTCGAGCGGGGACTATGGCTACACCTTC.

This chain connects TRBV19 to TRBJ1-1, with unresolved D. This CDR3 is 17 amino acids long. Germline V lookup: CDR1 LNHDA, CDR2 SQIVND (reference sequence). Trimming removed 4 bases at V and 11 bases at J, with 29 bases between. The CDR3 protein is CASSTQMAARDRSSAFF. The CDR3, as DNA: TGTGCCAGTAGTACCCAGATGGCGGCTCGGGATAGGTCGAGTGCTTTCTTT.

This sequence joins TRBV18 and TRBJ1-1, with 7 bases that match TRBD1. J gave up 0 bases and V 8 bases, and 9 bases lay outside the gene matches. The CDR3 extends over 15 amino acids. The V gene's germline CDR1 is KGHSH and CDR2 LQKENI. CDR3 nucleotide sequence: TGTGCCAGCGGGGGACAGCCATTAATGAACACTGAAGCTTTCTTT. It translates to CASGGQPLMNTEAFF.

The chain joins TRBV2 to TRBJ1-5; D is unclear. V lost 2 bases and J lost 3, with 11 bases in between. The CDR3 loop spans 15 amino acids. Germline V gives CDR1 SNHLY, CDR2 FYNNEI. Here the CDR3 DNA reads TGTGCCAGCAGTGAATTGGGAGGAACCAATCAGCCCCAGCATTTT. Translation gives CASSELGGTNQPQHF.

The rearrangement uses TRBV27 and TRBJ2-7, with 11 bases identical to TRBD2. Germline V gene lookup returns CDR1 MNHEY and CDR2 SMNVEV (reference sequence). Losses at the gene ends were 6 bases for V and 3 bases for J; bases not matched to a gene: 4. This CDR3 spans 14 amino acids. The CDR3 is CASSGTSGYYEQYF. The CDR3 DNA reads TGTGCCAGCAGCGGGACTAGCGGATACTACGAGCAGTACTTC.

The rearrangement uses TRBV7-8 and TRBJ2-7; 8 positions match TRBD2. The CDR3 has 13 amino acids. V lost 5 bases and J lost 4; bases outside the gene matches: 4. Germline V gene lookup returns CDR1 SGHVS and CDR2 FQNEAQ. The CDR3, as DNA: TGTGCCAGCAGCAATAGCGGGAATTACGAGCAGTACTTC. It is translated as CASSNSGNYEQYF. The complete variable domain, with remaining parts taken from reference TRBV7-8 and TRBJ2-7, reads GAGVSQSPRYKVAKRGQDVALRCDPISGHVSLFWYQQALGQGPEFLTYFQNEAQLDKSGLPSDRFFAERPEGSVSTLKIQRTQQEDSAVYLCASSNSGNYEQYFGPGTRLTVT.

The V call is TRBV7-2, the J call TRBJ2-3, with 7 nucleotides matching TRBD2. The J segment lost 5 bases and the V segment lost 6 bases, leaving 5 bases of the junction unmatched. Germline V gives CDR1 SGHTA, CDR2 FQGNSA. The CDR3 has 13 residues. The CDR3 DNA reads TGTGCCAGCAGTTTTGGACTAGAAGATACGCAGTATTTT. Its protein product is CASSFGLEDTQYF.

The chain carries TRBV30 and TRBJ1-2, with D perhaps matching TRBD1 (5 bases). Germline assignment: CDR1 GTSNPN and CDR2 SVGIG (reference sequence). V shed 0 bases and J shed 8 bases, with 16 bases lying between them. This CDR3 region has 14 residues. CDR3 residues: CAWSVSGQGGGYTF. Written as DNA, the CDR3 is TGTGCCTGGAGTGTAAGTGGGCAGGGCGGCGGCTACACCTTC.

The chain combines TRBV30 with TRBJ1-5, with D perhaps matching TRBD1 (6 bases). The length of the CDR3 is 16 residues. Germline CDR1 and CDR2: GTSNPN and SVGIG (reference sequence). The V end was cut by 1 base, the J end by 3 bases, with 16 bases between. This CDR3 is CAWSASGALTNQPQHF. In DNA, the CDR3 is TGTGCCTGGAGTGCATCGGGGGCGTTGACCAATCAGCCCCAGCATTTT.

CDR3: CASSASTGTGEKLFF. The CDR3 bases are TGTGCCAGCAGCGCGTCAACCGGGACAGGGGAAAAACTGTTTTTT. The chain is built from TRBV9 and TRBJ1-4; 9 bases line up with TRBD1. After removal of 3 bases from V and 8 bases from J, the junction contained 8 bases not matched to a gene. In germline, CDR1 is SGDLS, CDR2 YYNGEE. The CDR3 runs 15 residues.

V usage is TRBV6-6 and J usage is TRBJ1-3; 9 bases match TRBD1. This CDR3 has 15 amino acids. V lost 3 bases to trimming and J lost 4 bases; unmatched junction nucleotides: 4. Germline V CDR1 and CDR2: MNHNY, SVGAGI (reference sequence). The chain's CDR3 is CASSYMTGGGNTIYF. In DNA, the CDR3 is TGTGCCAGCAGTTATATGACAGGGGGAGGAAACACCATATATTTT.

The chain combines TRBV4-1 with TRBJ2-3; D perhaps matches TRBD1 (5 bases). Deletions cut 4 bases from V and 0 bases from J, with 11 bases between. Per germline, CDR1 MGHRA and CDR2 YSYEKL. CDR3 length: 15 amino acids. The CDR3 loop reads CASSLGQPSTDTQYF. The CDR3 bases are TGCGCCAGCAGCCTCGGACAACCAAGCACAGATACGCAGTATTTT.

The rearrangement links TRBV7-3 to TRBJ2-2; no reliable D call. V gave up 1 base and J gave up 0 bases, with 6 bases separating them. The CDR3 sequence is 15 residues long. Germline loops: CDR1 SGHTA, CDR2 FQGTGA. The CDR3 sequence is CASSLIPTNTGELFF. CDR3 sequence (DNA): TGTGCCAGCAGCTTAATTCCTACGAACACCGGGGAGCTGTTTTTT.

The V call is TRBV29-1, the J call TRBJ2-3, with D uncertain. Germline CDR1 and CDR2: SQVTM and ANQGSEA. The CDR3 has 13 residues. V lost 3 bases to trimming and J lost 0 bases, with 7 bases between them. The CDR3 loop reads CSVDHISTDTQYF. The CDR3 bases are TGCAGCGTTGATCATATTAGCACAGATACGCAGTATTTT.

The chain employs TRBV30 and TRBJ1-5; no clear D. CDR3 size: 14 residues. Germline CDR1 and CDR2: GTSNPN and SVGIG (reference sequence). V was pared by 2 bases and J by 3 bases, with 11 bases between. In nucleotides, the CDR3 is TGTGCCTGGAGTAAGACTCTTATCAATCAGCCCCAGCATTTT. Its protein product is CAWSKTLINQPQHF.

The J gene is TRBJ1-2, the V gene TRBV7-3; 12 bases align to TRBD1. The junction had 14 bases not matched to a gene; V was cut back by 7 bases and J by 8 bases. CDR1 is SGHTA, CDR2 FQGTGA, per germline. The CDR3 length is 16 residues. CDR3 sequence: CASTPGQGARKGGYTF. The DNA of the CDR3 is TGTGCCAGCACTCCGGGACAGGGGGCGCGGAAGGGCGGCTACACCTTC.

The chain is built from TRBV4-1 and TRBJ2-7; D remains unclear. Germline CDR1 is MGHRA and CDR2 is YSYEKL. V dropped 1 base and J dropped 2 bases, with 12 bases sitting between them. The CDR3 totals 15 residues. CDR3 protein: CASSQGHQLAYEQYF. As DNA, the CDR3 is TGCGCCAGCAGCCAAGGACACCAACTGGCCTACGAGCAGTACTTC.

The CDR3 sequence is CASSQVGAGIFNYGYTF. The CDR3 DNA follows: TGCGCCAGCAGCCAAGTTGGGGCAGGGATTTTTAACTATGGCTACACCTTC. This chain uses TRBV4-1 with TRBJ1-2, with D possibly TRBD1 on 5 matching bases. The germline gives CDR1 MGHRA, CDR2 YSYEKL. This CDR3 is built from 17 residues. V lost 1 base and J lost 1, with 16 bases in between.

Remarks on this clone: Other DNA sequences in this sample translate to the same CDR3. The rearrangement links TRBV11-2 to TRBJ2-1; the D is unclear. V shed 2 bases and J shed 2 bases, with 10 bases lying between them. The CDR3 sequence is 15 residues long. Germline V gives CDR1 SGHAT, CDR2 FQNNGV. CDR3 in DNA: TGTGCCAGCAGCTTACAATCGGCAACCTACAATGAGCAGTTCTTC. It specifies CASSLQSATYNEQFF.

This CDR3 reads CASSVAGTHNEKLFF. The CDR3 region has the DNA TGTGCCAGCAGCGTAGCCGGGACCCACAATGAAAAACTGTTTTTT. V gene TRBV9 combines with J gene TRBJ1-4; D is possibly TRBD1 (5 bases). CDR1 SGDLS and CDR2 YYNGEE come from the germline V gene. The CDR3 is made up of 15 amino acids. The V and J ends lost 0 bases and 5 bases respectively, with 11 bases between them.

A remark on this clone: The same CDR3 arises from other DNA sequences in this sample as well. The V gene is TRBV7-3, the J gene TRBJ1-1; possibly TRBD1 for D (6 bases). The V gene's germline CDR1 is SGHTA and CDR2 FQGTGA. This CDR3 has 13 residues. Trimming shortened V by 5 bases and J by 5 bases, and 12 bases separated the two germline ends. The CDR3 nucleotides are TGTGCCAGCAGCACAGGGTGGGGGACTGAAGCTTTCTTT. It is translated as CASSTGWGTEAFF. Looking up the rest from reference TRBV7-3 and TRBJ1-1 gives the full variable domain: GAGVSQTPSNKVTEKGKYVELRCDPISGHTALYWYRQSLGQGPEFLIYFQGTGAADDSGLPNDRFFAVRPEGSVSTLKIQRTERGDSAVYLCASSTGWGTEAFFGQGTRLTVV.

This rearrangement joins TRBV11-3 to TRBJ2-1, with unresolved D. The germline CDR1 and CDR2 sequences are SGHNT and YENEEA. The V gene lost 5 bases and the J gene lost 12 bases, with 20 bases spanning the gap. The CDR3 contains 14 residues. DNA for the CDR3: TGTGCCAGCAGCACCAACGGCTATGGAAAAGTGCAGTTCTTC. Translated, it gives CASSTNGYGKVQFF.

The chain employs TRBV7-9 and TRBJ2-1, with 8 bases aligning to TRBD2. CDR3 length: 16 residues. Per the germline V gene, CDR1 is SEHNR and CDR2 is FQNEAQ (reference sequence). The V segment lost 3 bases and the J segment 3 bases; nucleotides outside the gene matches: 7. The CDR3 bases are TGTGCCAGCAGCTTCGTTCCGGGACTAGGCTACAATGAGCAGTTCTTC. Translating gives CASSFVPGLGYNEQFF.